These T cell receptor beta chains were read from a single sample in a study of technical replicates of blood from a few donors. The repertoire was sequenced with immunoSEQ multiplex PCR; TCRdb's copy has only in-frame clones and lacks some. The repertoire holds about 81,000 clones, with about 96% as singletons. Sequences were obtained from T cells isolated from PBMCs. The receptors here all came from a human donor in good health. Both conserved end residues are part of each CDR3. A D gene is named only where the DNA matches it firmly. Size tells how often a clone was seen (once, few, many) or the class of an expanded clone, and some rows leave it out.

j_call d_call v_call clone_size cdr3_nt cdr3_aa
TRBJ2-7 . TRBV28 . TGTGCCAGCAGTGCCCCGGGACACCCCATGGGAACCTCCTACGAGCAGTACTTC CASSAPGHPMGTSYEQYF
TRBJ2-1 TRBD2 TRBV2 . TGTGCCAGCAGATCCAGCCCGGGACTAGCAGAGTACAATGAGCAGTTCTTC CASRSSPGLAEYNEQFF
TRBJ1-1 . TRBV6-5 . TGTGCCAGCAGTCCACAGGGAACTGAAGCTTTCTTT CASSPQGTEAFF
TRBJ1-1 . TRBV7-9 once TGTGCCAGCAGCTACAAGTTCATCCATTCGAACACTGAAGCTTTCTTT CASSYKFIHSNTEAFF
TRBJ2-5 . TRBV11-2 . TGTGCCAGCAGCTCGACAAGAGAGACCCAGTACTTC CASSSTRETQYF
TRBJ1-4 . TRBV21-1 . TGTGCCAGCCGCGGACAGCACACAACTAATGAAAAACTGTTTTTT CASRGQHTTNEKLFF
TRBJ1-6 TRBD1 TRBV4-1 once TGCGCCAGCAGCCAAGAAACGGACAGGGTTTATTCACCCCTCCACTTT CASSQETDRVYSPLHF
TRBJ2-7 TRBD2 TRBV28 . TGTGCCAGCAGTACGTCTCGAATTTTCGAGCGGGAGGGAGGGGAGCAGTACTTC CASSTSRIFEREGGEQYF
TRBJ1-1 . TRBV19 . TGTGCCAGTAGTATGGGGAGTCTCCTTGAAGCTTTCTTT CASSMGSLLEAFF
TRBJ1-4 . TRBV28 . TGTGCCAGCACTCCTCCGCAGGGGAAGAATGAAAAACTGTTTTTT CASTPPQGKNEKLFF
TRBJ2-2 TRBD1 TRBV9 . TGTGCCAGCAGCGTCGCCGGGACAGGGGGTGGAGGGGAGCTGTTTTTT CASSVAGTGGGGELFF
TRBJ2-3 TRBD2 TRBV7-9 . TGTGCCAGCAGCGGTGGACTAGCGGGAGATACGCAGTATTTT CASSGGLAGDTQYF
TRBJ2-1 TRBD2 TRBV14 . TGTGCCAGCACACCGAAGAGGCGGACTAGAACCACGGAACTAGCGGGGTACAATGAGCAGTTCTTC CASTPKRRTRTTELAGYNEQFF